This T cell receptor beta chain was recorded in a study of blood T cell repertoires in COVID-19. Study in general: Collection of acute and convalescent COVID-19 samples took place in the United States, Italy and Spain. T cells, B-cell-depleted T cells, or PBMCs supplied cDNA or gDNA.

Authors' analysis steps: The authors estimated nucleated cell counts from reference gene primer amplification. Method: immunoSEQ multiplex PCR; TCRdb's copy keeps in-frame clones and lacks some. V and J calls and clone size are those listed in that table; D and trimming were worked out from the DNA. This table has under 100,000 clones, approximately 82% appearing once. The material sequenced was peripheral blood. This sequence was found in a woman aged 60-75 years with acute or convalescent COVID-19.

CDR3 sequence: CASSFNPQGAAFGTQYF. DNA for the CDR3: TGTGCCAGCAGCTTTAATCCGCAGGGGGCGGCGTTTGGTACGCAGTATTTT. V is TRBV7-8 and J is TRBJ2-3; 8 bases match TRBD1. The trim removed 3 bases at V and 8 bases at J, leaving 16 bases unmatched. The CDR3 runs to 17 residues. Germline V gene data show CDR1 as SGHVS and CDR2 as FQNEAQ.